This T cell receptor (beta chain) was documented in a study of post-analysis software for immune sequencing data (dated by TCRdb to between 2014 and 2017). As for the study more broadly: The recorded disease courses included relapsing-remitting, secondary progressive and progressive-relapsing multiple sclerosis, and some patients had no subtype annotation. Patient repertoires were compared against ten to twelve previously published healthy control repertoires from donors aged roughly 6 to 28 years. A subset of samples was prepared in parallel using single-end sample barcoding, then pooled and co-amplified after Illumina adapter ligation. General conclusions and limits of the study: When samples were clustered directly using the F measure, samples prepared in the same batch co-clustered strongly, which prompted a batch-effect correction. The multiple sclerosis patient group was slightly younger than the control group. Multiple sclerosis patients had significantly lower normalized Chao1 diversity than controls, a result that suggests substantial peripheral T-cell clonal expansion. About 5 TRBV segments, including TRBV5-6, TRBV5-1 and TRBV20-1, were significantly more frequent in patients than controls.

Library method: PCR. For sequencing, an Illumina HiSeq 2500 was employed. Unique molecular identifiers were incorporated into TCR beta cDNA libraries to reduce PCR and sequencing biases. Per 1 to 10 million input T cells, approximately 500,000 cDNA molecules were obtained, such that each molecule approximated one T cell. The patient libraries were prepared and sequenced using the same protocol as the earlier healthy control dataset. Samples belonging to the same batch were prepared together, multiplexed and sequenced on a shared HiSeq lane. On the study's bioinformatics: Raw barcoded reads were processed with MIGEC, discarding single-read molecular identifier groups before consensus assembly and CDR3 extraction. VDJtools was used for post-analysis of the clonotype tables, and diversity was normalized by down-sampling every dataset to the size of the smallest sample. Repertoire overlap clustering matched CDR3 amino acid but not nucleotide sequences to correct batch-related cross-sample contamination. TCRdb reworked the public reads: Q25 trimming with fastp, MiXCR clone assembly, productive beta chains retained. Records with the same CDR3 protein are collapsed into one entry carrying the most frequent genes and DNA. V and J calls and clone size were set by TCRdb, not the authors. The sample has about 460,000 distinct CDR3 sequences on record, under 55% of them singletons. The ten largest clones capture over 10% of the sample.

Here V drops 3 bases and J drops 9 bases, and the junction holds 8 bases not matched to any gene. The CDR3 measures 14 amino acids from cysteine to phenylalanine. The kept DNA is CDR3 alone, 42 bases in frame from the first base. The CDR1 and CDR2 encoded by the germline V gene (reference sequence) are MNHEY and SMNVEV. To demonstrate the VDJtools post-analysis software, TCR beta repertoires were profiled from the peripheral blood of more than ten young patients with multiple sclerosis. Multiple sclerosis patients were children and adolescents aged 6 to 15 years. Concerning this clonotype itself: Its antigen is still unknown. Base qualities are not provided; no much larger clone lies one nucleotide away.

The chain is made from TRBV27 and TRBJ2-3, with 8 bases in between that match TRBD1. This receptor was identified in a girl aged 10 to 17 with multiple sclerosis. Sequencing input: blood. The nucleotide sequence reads TGTGCCAGCAGTTTCTTTCAGGGGGCTGAGACGCAGTATTTT. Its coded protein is CASSFFQGAETQYF.